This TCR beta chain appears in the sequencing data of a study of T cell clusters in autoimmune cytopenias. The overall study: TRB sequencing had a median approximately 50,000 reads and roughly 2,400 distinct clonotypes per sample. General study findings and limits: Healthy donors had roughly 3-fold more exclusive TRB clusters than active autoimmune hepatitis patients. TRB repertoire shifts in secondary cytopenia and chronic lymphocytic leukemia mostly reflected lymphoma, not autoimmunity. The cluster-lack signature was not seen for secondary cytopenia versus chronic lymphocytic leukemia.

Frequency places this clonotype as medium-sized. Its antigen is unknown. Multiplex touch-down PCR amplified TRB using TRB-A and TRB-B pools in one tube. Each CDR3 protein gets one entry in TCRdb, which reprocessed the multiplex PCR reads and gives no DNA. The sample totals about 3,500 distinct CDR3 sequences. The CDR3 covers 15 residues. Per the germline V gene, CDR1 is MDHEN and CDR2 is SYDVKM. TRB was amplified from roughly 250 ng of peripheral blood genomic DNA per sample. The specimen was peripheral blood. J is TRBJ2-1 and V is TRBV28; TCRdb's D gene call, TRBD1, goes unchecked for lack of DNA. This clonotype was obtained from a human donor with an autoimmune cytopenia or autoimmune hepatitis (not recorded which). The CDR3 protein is CASSLDRDTNNEQFF.